This TCR beta chain was recorded in a study of blood T cell repertoires in COVID-19. Study as a whole: PBMCs, B-cell-depleted T cells, or T cells provided the cDNA or gDNA that made up the material.

In assigning cohorts, the study relied on participant-reported clinical history. A COVID-19 case was met by exposed participants within 2 weeks before study entry. Germline trimming cut 0 bases from V and 5 bases from J; bases unmatched to any gene: 1. Germline lookup yields CDR1 SGHRS and CDR2 YFSETQ. The CDR3 is 16 amino acids. This clone has only one observation. Original processing methods: Estimated nucleated cell counts came from reference gene primer amplification. Assay: immunoSEQ multiplex PCR; the TCRdb copy retains only in-frame clones and omits some. V and J calls plus clone size are reproduced from that table; the DNA served to infer D and trimming. This table has 350,000 to 400,000 clones, about nine tenths appearing once.

The chain couples TRBV5-1 to TRBJ2-1; 14 positions agree with TRBD2. The TCR comes from a woman aged 40 to 50 who had been exposed to COVID-19. The sample taken for sequencing was PBMCs or T cells enriched from blood (not recorded which). The CDR3 here is CASSLGGLAGDNEQFF. CDR3 DNA: TGCGCCAGCAGCTTGGGGGGACTAGCGGGAGACAATGAGCAGTTCTTC.